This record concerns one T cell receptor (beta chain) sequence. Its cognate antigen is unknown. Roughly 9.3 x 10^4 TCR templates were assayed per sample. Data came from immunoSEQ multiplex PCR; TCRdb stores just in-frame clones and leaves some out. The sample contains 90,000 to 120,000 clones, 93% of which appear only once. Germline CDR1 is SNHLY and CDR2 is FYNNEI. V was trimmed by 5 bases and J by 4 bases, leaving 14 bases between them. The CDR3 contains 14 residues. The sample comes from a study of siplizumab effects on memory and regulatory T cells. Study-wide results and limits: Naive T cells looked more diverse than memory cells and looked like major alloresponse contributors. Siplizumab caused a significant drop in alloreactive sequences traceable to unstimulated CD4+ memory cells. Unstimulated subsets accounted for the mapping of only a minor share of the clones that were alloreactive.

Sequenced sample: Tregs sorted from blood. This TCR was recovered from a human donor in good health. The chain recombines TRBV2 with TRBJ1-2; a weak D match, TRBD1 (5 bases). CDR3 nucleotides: TGTGCCAGCAGTAACCGTGGGACTCGCTATGGCTACACCTTC. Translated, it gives CASSNRGTRYGYTF.